What follows are 17 T cell receptor beta chains derived from one specimen sequenced in a study of OX40 agonist ivuxolimab in advanced cancers. The protocol was immunoSEQ multiplex PCR, while the TCRdb copy is restricted to in-frame clones and leaves out a portion. The data contain 80,000 to 100,000 clones, 90% to 95% of them singletons. The sequenced sample was CD4+ or CD8+ T cells sorted from blood, obtained in a trial of the OX40 agonist ivuxolimab. These receptors were taken from an adult with an advanced solid tumor such as melanoma, head and neck, liver or kidney cancer.

This chain joins TRBV4-1 and TRBJ1-2; 10 positions match TRBD1. The germline CDR1 and CDR2 sequences are MGHRA and YSYEKL. The CDR3 runs 13 residues. V lost 1 base to trimming and J lost 14 bases; unmatched junction nucleotides: 7. CDR3 sequence: CASSQVGQGFSTF. The DNA for the CDR3 is TGCGCCAGCAGCCAAGTGGGACAGGGGTTCAGTACCTTC.

J is TRBJ2-5 and V is TRBV2, with D uncertain. V dropped 1 base and J dropped 6 bases, with 6 bases sitting between them. The V gene's germline CDR1 is SNHLY and CDR2 FYNNEI. The CDR3 sequence is 12 residues long. The chain's CDR3 is CASSEGGQTQYF. The CDR3, as DNA: TGTGCCAGCAGTGAAGGTGGACAGACCCAGTACTTC.

The chain has TRBV5-5 and TRBJ2-3; 7 nucleotides align to TRBD1. V lost 4 bases to trimming and J lost 7 bases; unmatched junction nucleotides: 6. This CDR3 is built from 13 residues. Germline loops: CDR1 SGHKS, CDR2 YYEKEE (reference sequence). CDR3 in DNA: TGTGCCAGCAGCAGGGACAGCCTTAATACGCAGTATTTT. Translated: CASSRDSLNTQYF.

V is TRBV11-2 and J is TRBJ2-1; D gene unclear. The germline V gene has CDR1 SGHAT and CDR2 FQNNGV. V was clipped by 0 bases and J by 2 bases, with 11 bases between them. The CDR3 runs to 16 residues. CDR3 sequence (DNA): TGTGCCAGCAGCTTAGATAGGTCCTCTACCTACAATGAGCAGTTCTTC. Encoded protein: CASSLDRSSTYNEQFF.

This clone was counted once. This rearrangement joins TRBV29-1 to TRBJ1-2; a weak D match, TRBD1 (6 bases). Germline V gives CDR1 SQVTM, CDR2 ANQGSEA. The CDR3 length is 13 residues. V lost 4 bases and J lost 1, with 10 bases in between. The CDR3 sequence: CSVGGQNNYGYTF. For the CDR3, the DNA is TGCAGCGTTGGGGGGCAGAATAACTATGGCTACACCTTC.

This clone showed up just a few times. The gene calls are TRBV2 and TRBJ2-7, with D perhaps matching TRBD2 (5 bases). This CDR3 spans 12 amino acids. V was trimmed by 5 bases and J by 2 bases, leaving 7 bases between them. The germline CDR1 and CDR2 sequences are SNHLY and FYNNEI. DNA for the CDR3: TGTGCCAGCAGTCTCGGGACCTACGAGCAGTACTTC. It encodes CASSLGTYEQYF.

The chain combines TRBV27 with TRBJ2-7; D is unresolved. Germline V gives CDR1 MNHEY, CDR2 SMNVEV (reference sequence). The CDR3 contains 16 residues. V shed 0 bases and J shed 3 bases, with 15 bases lying between them. CDR3 protein: CASSLSQLSHVYEQYF. DNA for the CDR3: TGTGCCAGCAGTTTATCCCAGCTTTCCCATGTCTACGAGCAGTACTTC.

This clone was counted between two and nine times. This chain joins TRBV19 and TRBJ1-2; 7 bases are a match to TRBD1. This CDR3 contains 13 residues. Germline CDR1 is LNHDA and CDR2 is SQIVND (reference sequence). The trim removed 6 bases at V and 2 bases at J, leaving 3 bases unmatched. Here the CDR3 reads CASRSQGNYGYTF. CDR3 nucleotide sequence: TGTGCCAGTAGATCACAGGGGAACTATGGCTACACCTTC.

CDR3 region: CASSRQGATEAFF. As DNA, the CDR3 is TGTGCCAGCAGTCGTCAGGGGGCCACTGAAGCTTTCTTT. J is TRBJ1-1 and V is TRBV7-9, with 8 bases identical to TRBD1. CDR3 length equals 13 residues. The junction had 4 bases not matched to a gene; V was cut back by 6 bases and J by 4 bases. Germline CDR1 is SEHNR and CDR2 is FQNEAQ (reference sequence).

The rearrangement uses TRBV7-2 and TRBJ2-3; TRBD2 matches at 9 bases. The CDR3 has 17 residues. CDR1 is SGHTA and CDR2 is FQGNSA in the germline V gene. With V trimmed by 1 base and J by 7 bases, 12 bases remained unmatched. This chain's CDR3 is CASSLDPAGGLMNTQYF. In DNA form, the CDR3 reads TGTGCCAGCAGCTTAGACCCAGCGGGGGGCCTTATGAATACGCAGTATTTT.

CDR3 coding DNA: TGTGCCAGCAGTAGGGGTGGATATAGCAATCAGCCCCAGCATTTT. Its protein product is CASSRGGYSNQPQHF. This sequence joins TRBV6-5 and TRBJ1-5, with D possibly matching TRBD1 (5 bases). The CDR3 is made up of 15 amino acids. Germline V gene lookup returns CDR1 MNHEY and CDR2 SVGAGI. Trimming removed 5 bases from V and 0 bases from J, with 11 bases in between.

The J gene is TRBJ2-1, the V gene TRBV23-1; 8 bases align to TRBD1. TRBV23-1 is known as an ORF, though its function is uncertain. The length of the CDR3 is 19 residues. J was trimmed by 6 bases and V by 4 bases; bases with no gene match: 20. This chain's CDR3 is CASSPRTGFIAWGRNEQFF. CDR3 bases: TGCGCCAGCAGTCCACGGACAGGGTTCATCGCTTGGGGACGCAATGAGCAGTTCTTC.

The chain has TRBV5-4 and TRBJ1-1, with D maybe TRBD1 (6 bases). This CDR3 has 18 amino acids. Per germline, CDR1 SGHNT and CDR2 YYREEE (reference sequence). Between the trimmed V and J ends, which lost 3 bases and 0 bases, there was a span of 21 bases. CDR3 protein: CASSYLTQGSQMNTEAFF. The CDR3 nucleotides read TGTGCCAGCAGCTACCTCACCCAGGGGAGCCAGATGAACACTGAAGCTTTCTTT.

The chain is built from TRBV18 and TRBJ1-2; 9 bases are shared with TRBD1. This CDR3 has 16 residues. CDR1 is KGHSH, CDR2 LQKENI, per germline. Unmatched junction bases numbered 15, after V lost 6 bases and J lost 7 bases. The CDR3 DNA reads as TGTGCCAGCTCCCGTGGGGAACAGGGGGCTGCCTTTGGCTACACCTTC. The encoded protein is CASSRGEQGAAFGYTF.

This clone was counted a single time. The gene calls are TRBV4-1 and TRBJ2-7, with TRBD2 identical over 9 bases. Germline values: CDR1 MGHRA, CDR2 YSYEKL. The junction had 3 bases not matched to a gene; V was cut back by 1 base and J by 2 bases. The CDR3 spans 15 residues. CDR3 nucleotide sequence: TGCGCCAGCAGCCAAGGAGGCGGGGGGGCCTACGAGCAGTACTTC. Protein sequence: CASSQGGGGAYEQYF.

This chain links TRBV12-2 with TRBJ1-2. TRBV12-2 is a pseudogene segment. The CDR3 loop spans 13 amino acids. Here the CDR3 DNA reads TGTGCAAGTCGCTTAGTTGTTTGGTATGGCTACACCTTC. Protein product: CASRLVVWYGYTF.

The chain has TRBV6-6 and TRBJ1-2; D possibly corresponds to TRBD1 (5 bases). Germline CDR1 and CDR2: MNHNY and SVGAGI (reference sequence). Trimming removed 10 bases at V and 4 bases at J, with 10 bases between. This CDR3 region has 11 residues. In DNA, the CDR3 is TGTGCCACGGGGGGGGGCTATGGCTACACCTTC. It translates to CATGGGYGYTF.